The 20 T cell receptor beta chains listed next were all sequenced from one sample in a study of blood T cells in healthy people across ages. It was with a sample-barcoded 5' primer and a J-beta primer mix that a second PCR of about 6 to 11 cycles was run. MiXCR was run by TCRdb on the 5' RACE reads, yielding one entry per CDR3 protein. The table records 800,000 to 900,000 distinct CDR3 sequences, approximately 59% of them present only once. The sequencing input was blood. These receptors all stem from a young man in good health.

The V and J genes are TRBV20-1 and TRBJ2-5; possible D gene TRBD1, 6 bases. This CDR3 contains 12 residues. Trimming stripped 5 bases from V and 3 bases from J, with 10 bases between. The germline gives CDR1 DFQATT, CDR2 SNEGSKA (reference sequence). The CDR3 DNA follows: TGCAGTGCTCTTCGGGACAAAGAGACCCAGTACTTC. It is translated as CSALRDKETQYF.

The chain employs TRBV25-1 and TRBJ1-2; no clear D. This CDR3 is built from 14 residues. V was shortened by 1 base and J by 6 bases, with 12 bases between the two germline ends. Per the germline V gene, CDR1 is MGHDK and CDR2 is SYGVNS. The CDR3 loop is CASSEWSQPHGYTF. The CDR3, as DNA: TGTGCCAGCAGTGAATGGAGCCAGCCCCATGGCTACACCTTC.

The genes are TRBV20-1 and TRBJ1-2; D is uncertain. The length of the CDR3 is 14 residues. Germline CDR1 reads DFQATT; CDR2 reads SNEGSKA (reference sequence). Trimming left V 5 bases short and J 2 bases short, with 15 bases between. The CDR3 loop is CSAPTRVSNYGYTF. In nucleotides, the CDR3 is TGCAGTGCTCCCACCCGGGTCAGCAACTATGGCTACACCTTC.

The V call is TRBV20-1, the J call TRBJ1-6, with 7 positions matching TRBD1. Germline V gene data show CDR1 as DFQATT and CDR2 as SNEGSKA (reference sequence). V lost 5 bases, J lost 8 bases, and 9 bases stayed unmatched. The CDR3 has 14 residues. The CDR3 region has the DNA TGCAGTGCTCCACCGCCAGGGGGGGATTCACCCCTCCACTTT. It yields the protein CSAPPPGGDSPLHF.

V usage is TRBV13 and J usage is TRBJ1-1; no reliable D call. There are 16 residues in the CDR3. V dropped 1 base and J dropped 7 bases, with 19 bases sitting between them. Germline CDR1 and CDR2: PRHDT and FYEKMQ (reference sequence). The CDR3 protein is CASSLVHLNPRLEAFF. The CDR3 nucleotides read TGTGCCAGCAGCTTAGTCCACCTCAACCCCCGCCTTGAAGCTTTCTTT.

This clonotype was counted a few times. The chain joins TRBV7-9 to TRBJ2-1; weak D call: TRBD2 (5 bases). Germline-derived CDR1 and CDR2 are SEHNR and FQNEAQ (reference sequence). There are 11 residues in the CDR3. The V end lost 6 bases, the J end lost 7 bases, and 7 bases lay between the germline ends. CDR3 amino acids: CASSWRNEQFF. In DNA form, the CDR3 reads TGTGCCAGCAGTTGGAGGAATGAGCAGTTCTTC.

This clonotype was seen a few times. The chain has TRBV7-2 and TRBJ2-1, with 9 bases identical to TRBD2. With V trimmed by 1 base and J by 0 bases, 4 bases remained unmatched. The CDR3 consists of 17 residues. CDR1 and CDR2 from the germline V gene are SGHTA and FQGNSA. The CDR3 nucleotides read TGTGCCAGCAGCTTAGTGGCTAGCGGGGTCTCCTACAATGAGCAGTTCTTC. Protein: CASSLVASGVSYNEQFF.

In its sample, this clonotype was seen a few times. The chain links TRBV6-5 to TRBJ2-7; 7 bases map to TRBD1. V lost 5 bases to trimming and J lost 1 base; unmatched junction nucleotides: 5. The CDR3 length is 14 residues. Germline CDR1 MNHEY, CDR2 SVGAGI. The CDR3 loop is CASSIGTASYEQYF. The CDR3 nucleotides read TGTGCCAGCAGTATCGGGACAGCATCCTACGAGCAGTACTTC.

The chain has TRBV20-1 and TRBJ2-3; D unresolved. The CDR3 is 14 residues long. Trimming pared 7 bases from V and 6 bases from J, leaving 20 bases between. Germline loops: CDR1 DFQATT, CDR2 SNEGSKA (reference sequence). The CDR3 region has the DNA TGCAGTGTAAATTCGGCTCTCTTAGGGGATACGCAGTATTTT. Translated, it gives CSVNSALLGDTQYF.

This clonotype has ten or more counts. The chain links TRBV20-1 to TRBJ2-1; 7 bases are a match to TRBD1. Losses at the gene ends were 3 bases for V and 14 bases for J; bases not matched to a gene: 7. From germline, CDR1 is DFQATT and CDR2 SNEGSKA (reference sequence). The CDR3 consists of 11 residues. CDR3 sequence: CSARSLDRKFF. DNA of the CDR3: TGCAGTGCTAGGTCTTTGGACAGGAAGTTCTTC.

This chain connects TRBV29-1 to TRBJ2-1, with D maybe TRBD2 (7 bases). The CDR3 extends over 19 amino acids. Germline CDR1 and CDR2: SQVTM and ANQGSEA. Trimming left V 4 bases short and J 0 bases short, with 25 bases between. This CDR3 reads CSVGGAAGERSSSYNEQFF. As DNA, the CDR3 is TGCAGCGTTGGGGGGGCCGCGGGGGAGCGGAGCAGCTCCTACAATGAGCAGTTCTTC.

The chain recombines TRBV13 with TRBJ2-1, with D possibly TRBD2 on 6 matching bases. V dropped 5 bases and J dropped 7 bases, with 12 bases sitting between them. CDR1 is PRHDT and CDR2 is FYEKMQ in the germline V gene (reference sequence). CDR3 length: 13 amino acids. The CDR3 protein is CASSKRVRNEQFF. For the CDR3, the DNA is TGTGCCAGCAGCAAGCGGGTTAGGAATGAGCAGTTCTTC.

V and J are TRBV2 and TRBJ2-4; D is undetermined. Gene TRBJ2-7 matches the end of the DNA better, so the J call may be wrong. CDR3 length: 13 residues. The germline V gene has CDR1 SNHLY and CDR2 FYNNEI. As DNA, the CDR3 is TGTGCCAGCAGTGAACGGCAGAACTACGAGCAGTACTTC. As protein: CASSERQNYEQYF.

This clonotype was counted only a few times. The chain employs TRBV7-9 and TRBJ2-1; D not certain. CDR1 is SEHNR, CDR2 FQNEAQ, per germline (reference sequence). The CDR3 has 14 residues. Trimming cost V 5 bases and J 9 bases, with 17 bases left between them. In nucleotides, the CDR3 is TGTGCCAGCAGCACCGCCGGGCCCCGAAGTGAGCAGTTCTTC. Its translation: CASSTAGPRSEQFF.

This clonotype occurred a few times. J is TRBJ2-5 and V is TRBV29-1; possibly TRBD2 for D (6 bases). V dropped 7 bases and J dropped 4 bases, with 10 bases sitting between them. The length of the CDR3 is 11 residues. Germline-derived CDR1 and CDR2 are SQVTM and ANQGSEA. This chain's CDR3 is CSAEAGETQYF. The DNA for the CDR3 is TGCAGCGCCGAAGCGGGAGAGACCCAGTACTTC. The complete variable domain, with remaining parts taken from reference TRBV29-1 and TRBJ2-5, reads SAVISQKPSRDICQRGTSLTIQCQVDSQVTMMFWYRQQPGQSLTLIATANQGSEATYESGFVIDKFPISRPNLTFSTLTVSNMSPEDSSIYLCSAEAGETQYFGPGTRLLVL.

The gene calls are TRBV15 and TRBJ2-7, with D perhaps TRBD1 (5 bases). The ends were cut back, 3 bases at V and 7 bases at J, with 22 bases in the middle. Per the germline V gene, CDR1 is LNHNV and CDR2 is YYDKDF (reference sequence). This CDR3 spans 16 amino acids. CDR3 in DNA: TGTGCCACCAGCAGCAAGCCAGGCAGGGTCTCCGATGAGCAGTACTTC. Residues: CATSSKPGRVSDEQYF.

The V call is TRBV7-3, the J call TRBJ2-1, with D possibly TRBD2 on 7 matching bases. V was cut by 5 bases and J by 5 bases, with 16 bases left in between. The CDR3 sequence is 15 residues long. Germline V gene sequence: CDR1 SGHTA, CDR2 FQGTGA. The DNA for the CDR3 is TGTGCCAGCAGCCTAAGGGGGGGCACCCACAATGAGCAGTTCTTC. It yields the protein CASSLRGGTHNEQFF.

V and J are TRBV4-3 and TRBJ2-7; D uncertain. Germline V lookup: CDR1 LGHNA, CDR2 YSLEER. There are 14 residues in the CDR3. V lost 1 base, J lost 2 bases, and 9 bases lay in between. CDR3 amino acids: CASSQVAGAYEQYF. In DNA form, the CDR3 reads TGCGCCAGCAGCCAAGTCGCCGGTGCCTACGAGCAGTACTTC.

CDR3 in DNA: TGTGCCAGCAGCCGTGACAGGGTGGGTACTGAAGCTTTCTTT. It codes for CASSRDRVGTEAFF. The chain uses TRBV7-3 and TRBJ1-1; 7 nucleotides align to TRBD1. Germline V gene sequence: CDR1 SGHTA, CDR2 FQGTGA. The CDR3 is 14 residues long. J gave up 5 bases and V 5 bases, and 8 bases lay outside the gene matches.

The chain couples TRBV7-8 to TRBJ1-2; D gene ambiguous. The V end lost 5 bases, the J end lost 4 bases, and 14 bases lay between the germline ends. Germline CDR1 reads SGHVS; CDR2 reads FQNEAQ. The CDR3 extends over 14 amino acids. CDR3 region: CASSPYPAAYGYTF. CDR3 sequence (DNA): TGTGCCAGCAGCCCCTATCCAGCCGCCTATGGCTACACCTTC.